This T cell receptor (beta chain) was sequenced during a study of regulatory T cells in long-lasting Graves disease. With regard to this clonotype: Its specificity is unknown.

V was clipped by 6 bases and J by 6 bases, with 18 bases between them. Germline assignment: CDR1 MDHEN and CDR2 SYDVKM. The CDR3 contains 14 residues. The study, taken as a whole, reports: Persistent disease preferred TRBV28, TRBJ1-2 and TRBJ2-5; new disease, TRBV20-1 and TRBJ2-1. Persistent patients shared 2,700 or so public clonotypes among themselves. Newly diagnosed patients shared fewer, at about a thousand.

Through Arm-PCR of CDR3 regions and iRepertoire HTBI primers, TCR beta libraries were built. TCRdb re-derived calls from the multiplex PCR reads in MiXCR, one entry per CDR3 protein. This table holds approximately 400,000 distinct CDR3 sequences, about an eighth found once. The time point here: newly diagnosed GD, antithyroid drugs for less than 3 months. Making the TCR library involved RNA that had been extracted from PBMCs. The sample was also linked to a second study, of T cells in Graves' hyperthyroidism and ophthalmopathy. As reported in that work: Within blood appeared most thyroid clonotypes that had expanded above 0.001.

The chain recombines TRBV28 with TRBJ2-7; possibly TRBD1 for D (5 bases). The TCR sequence derives from a woman aged 18-29 years with Graves disease. The sample was peripheral blood mononuclear cells (PBMCs), taken at new diagnosis, from a patient treated with antithyroid drugs. As DNA, the CDR3 is TGTGCCAGCAGCCGAGATATCAGGGCCGTCGAGCAGTACTTC. This translates into CASSRDIRAVEQYF.